Below are 10 T cell receptor beta chains sequenced from a single sample in a study of blood T cell repertoires in COVID-19. The method was immunoSEQ multiplex PCR; TCRdb's version includes in-frame clones alone and lacks a portion of them. The table has fewer than 300,000 clones, about nine tenths seen once. Sequencing was carried out using peripheral blood. All receptors derive from a middle-aged man who had recovered from COVID-19.

In its sample, this clone was seen once. The chain is built from TRBV7-2 and TRBJ2-1; D is ambiguous. V lost 5 bases, J lost 4 bases, and 15 bases lay in between. The germline gives CDR1 SGHTA, CDR2 FQGNSA. The CDR3 has 15 amino acids. CDR3 coding DNA: TGTGCCAGCAGCCCCAACCCGCGAGAGTACAATGAGCAGTTCTTC. Residues: CASSPNPREYNEQFF.

This clone was recorded a few times. The chain combines TRBV19 with TRBJ1-2; 7 bases fit TRBD1. Losses at the gene ends were 10 bases for V and 7 bases for J; bases not matched to a gene: 6. Germline V gene sequence: CDR1 LNHDA, CDR2 SQIVND (reference sequence). This CDR3 has 11 amino acids. CDR3 in amino acids: CATRQGSGYTF. The CDR3 DNA follows: TGTGCCACCAGACAGGGTTCTGGCTACACCTTC.

This clone came up once. V is TRBV19 and J is TRBJ1-2, with 7 bases that match TRBD1. The CDR3 sequence is 16 residues long. Germline CDR1 is LNHDA and CDR2 is SQIVND (reference sequence). Unmatched junction bases numbered 10, after V lost 0 bases and J lost 6 bases. The CDR3 here is CASSIEGTARRHGYTF. The DNA of the CDR3 is TGTGCCAGTAGTATAGAGGGGACAGCCCGCCGCCATGGCTACACCTTC.

This clone was seen at least ten times. V and J are TRBV7-2 and TRBJ2-2; tentative D call: TRBD1 (5 bases). The CDR3 is 15 amino acids. V was pared by 1 base and J by 1 base, with 7 bases between. Germline CDR1 is SGHTA and CDR2 is FQGNSA. The DNA of the CDR3 is TGTGCCAGCAGCTTAGGGGGCCAGAACACCGGGGAGCTGTTTTTT. Protein: CASSLGGQNTGELFF.

This rearrangement joins TRBV7-2 to TRBJ2-7, with a tentative D call TRBD2 (6 bases). Trimming took 0 bases from V and 0 from J, leaving 15 bases between them. The CDR3 runs to 17 residues. Germline V gene sequence: CDR1 SGHTA, CDR2 FQGNSA. The CDR3, as DNA: TGTGCCAGCAGCTTAGCGGTCTCGGGGGTGGGCTCCTACGAGCAGTACTTC. This sequence encodes CASSLAVSGVGSYEQYF.

The J gene is TRBJ2-2, the V gene TRBV2, with 12 bases aligning to TRBD2. V was pared by 7 bases and J by 6 bases, with 9 bases of the junction left unmatched. This CDR3 is built from 16 residues. Germline CDR1 SNHLY, CDR2 FYNNEI. The CDR3 DNA sequence: TGTGCCAGCACCCGAGAGGGACTAGCGGGCTCCGGGGAGCTGTTTTTT. Its protein product is CASTREGLAGSGELFF.

The chain couples TRBV7-2 to TRBJ2-1; 13 bases align to TRBD2. Germline V CDR1 and CDR2: SGHTA, FQGNSA. The length of the CDR3 is 19 residues. J was trimmed by 1 base and V by 6 bases; bases with no gene match: 12. CDR3 nucleotides: TGTGCCAGCAGTCAACGGTGGACTAGCGGGGGTTGTTCCTACAATGAGCAGTTCTTC. Encoded protein: CASSQRWTSGGCSYNEQFF.

V usage is TRBV15 and J usage is TRBJ1-1; 8 bases map to TRBD1. With V trimmed by 5 bases and J by 0 bases, 11 bases remained unmatched. The germline V gene encodes CDR1 LNHNV and CDR2 YYDKDF (reference sequence). The CDR3 totals 17 residues. CDR3 DNA: TGTGCCACCAGCCCCCGGGACAGGAGCCTCATGAACACTGAAGCTTTCTTT. It codes for CATSPRDRSLMNTEAFF.

The chain links TRBV19 to TRBJ2-7; unclear D gene. The CDR3 sequence is 15 residues long. V was shortened by 6 bases and J by 0 bases, with 15 bases between the two germline ends. The V gene's germline CDR1 is LNHDA and CDR2 SQIVND (reference sequence). In DNA form, the CDR3 reads TGTGCCAGTAGACCCCAACCAGTAAGCTCCTACGAGCAGTACTTC. Translating gives CASRPQPVSSYEQYF.

V usage is TRBV11-3 and J usage is TRBJ2-7; the D gene is possibly TRBD1 (5 bases). Germline loops: CDR1 SGHNT, CDR2 YENEEA. V was trimmed by 5 bases and J by 2 bases, leaving 10 bases between them. The length of the CDR3 is 13 residues. CDR3 DNA sequence: TGTGCCAGCAGCCTGGACACTCCCTACGAGCAGTACTTC. It translates to CASSLDTPYEQYF.